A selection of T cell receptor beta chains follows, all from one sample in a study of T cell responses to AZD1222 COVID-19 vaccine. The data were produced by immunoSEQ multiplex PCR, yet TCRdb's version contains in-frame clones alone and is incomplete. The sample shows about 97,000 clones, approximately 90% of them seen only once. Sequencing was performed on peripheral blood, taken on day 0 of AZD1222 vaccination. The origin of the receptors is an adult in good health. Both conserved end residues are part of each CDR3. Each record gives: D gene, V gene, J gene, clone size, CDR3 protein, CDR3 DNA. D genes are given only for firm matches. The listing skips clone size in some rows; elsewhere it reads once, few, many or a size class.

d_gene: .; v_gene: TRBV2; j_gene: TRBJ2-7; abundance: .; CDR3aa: CASSVTGTSEQYF; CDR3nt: TGTGCCAGCAGTGTTACAGGGACAAGTGAGCAGTACTTC
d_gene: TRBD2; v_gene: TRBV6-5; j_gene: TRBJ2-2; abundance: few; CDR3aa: CASKRTSGGSGELFF; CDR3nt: TGTGCCAGCAAGCGGACTAGCGGGGGGTCCGGGGAGCTGTTTTTT
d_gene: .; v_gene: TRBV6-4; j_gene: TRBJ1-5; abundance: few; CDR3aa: CAIPRDVFGNQPQHF; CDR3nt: TGTGCCATTCCCAGGGATGTTTTCGGCAATCAGCCCCAGCATTTT
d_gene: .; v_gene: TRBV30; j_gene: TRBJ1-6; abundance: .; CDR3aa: CARRSQSSYNSPLHF; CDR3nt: TGTGCCCGAAGATCCCAGAGCTCCTATAATTCACCCCTCCACTTT
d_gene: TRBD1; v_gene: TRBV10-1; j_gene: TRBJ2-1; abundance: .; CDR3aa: CASSEGLGDSEQFF; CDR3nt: TGCGCCAGCAGTGAGGGCCTAGGGGACAGTGAGCAGTTCTTC
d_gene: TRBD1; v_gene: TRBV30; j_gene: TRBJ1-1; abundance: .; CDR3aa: CAWNLRGGGTGQRKETFF; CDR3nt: TGTGCCTGGAATTTGCGCGGAGGTGGGACAGGACAACGGAAGGAGACTTTCTTT
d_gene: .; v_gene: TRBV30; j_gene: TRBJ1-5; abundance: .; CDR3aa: CAWRSSARRGEPQHF; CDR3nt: TGTGCCTGGAGGTCCTCGGCCCGGAGAGGAGAGCCCCAGCATTTT
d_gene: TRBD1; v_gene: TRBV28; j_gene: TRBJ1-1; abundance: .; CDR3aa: CASSLSQGGTEAFF; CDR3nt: TGTGCCAGCAGTTTGAGCCAGGGGGGCACTGAAGCTTTCTTT
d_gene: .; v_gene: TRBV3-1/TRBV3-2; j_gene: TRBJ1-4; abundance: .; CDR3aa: CASSKDTGYEKLFF; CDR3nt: TGTGCCAGCAGCAAAGATACAGGGTATGAAAAACTGTTTTTT
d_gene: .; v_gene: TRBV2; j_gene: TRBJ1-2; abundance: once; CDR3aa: CASRHRDDYGYTF; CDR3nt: TGTGCCAGCAGGCACAGGGACGACTATGGCTACACCTTC
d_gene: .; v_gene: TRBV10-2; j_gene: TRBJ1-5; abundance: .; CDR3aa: CASRIGQNSNQPQHF; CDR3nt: TGCGCCAGTCGTATTGGACAGAATAGCAATCAGCCCCAGCATTTT
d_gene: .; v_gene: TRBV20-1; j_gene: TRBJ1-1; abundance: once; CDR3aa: CSASAGQTMNTEAFF; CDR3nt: TGCAGTGCTAGTGCCGGACAGACCATGAACACTGAAGCTTTCTTT
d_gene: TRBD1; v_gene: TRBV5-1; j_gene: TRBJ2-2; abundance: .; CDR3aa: CASSLVPGTANTGELFF; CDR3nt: TGCGCCAGCAGCTTGGTCCCCGGGACAGCGAACACCGGGGAGCTGTTTTTT
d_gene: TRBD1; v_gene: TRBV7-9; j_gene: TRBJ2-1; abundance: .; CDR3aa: CASSRTGRSSYNEQFF; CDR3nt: TGTGCCAGCAGCCGGACAGGGCGAAGCTCCTACAATGAGCAGTTCTTC
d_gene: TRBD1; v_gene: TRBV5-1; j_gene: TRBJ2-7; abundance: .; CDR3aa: CASRTGQHTYEQYF; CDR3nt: TGCGCCAGCAGAACGGGACAGCATACCTACGAGCAGTACTTC
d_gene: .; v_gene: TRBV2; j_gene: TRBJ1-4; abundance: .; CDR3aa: CASSPTGVEKLFF; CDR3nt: TGTGCCAGCAGTCCGACAGGTGTTGAAAAACTGTTTTTT
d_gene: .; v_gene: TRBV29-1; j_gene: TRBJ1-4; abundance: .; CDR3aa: CSVELREELFF; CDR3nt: TGCAGCGTTGAATTAAGGGAGGAACTGTTTTTT
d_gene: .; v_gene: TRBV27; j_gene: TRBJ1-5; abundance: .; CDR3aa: CASRLGYSNQPQHF; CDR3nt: TGTGCCAGCAGGCTAGGGTATAGCAATCAGCCCCAGCATTTT
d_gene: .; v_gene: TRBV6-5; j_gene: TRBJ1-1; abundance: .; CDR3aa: CASSLQETMNTEAFF; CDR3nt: TGTGCCAGCAGTCTACAAGAGACAATGAACACTGAAGCTTTCTTT
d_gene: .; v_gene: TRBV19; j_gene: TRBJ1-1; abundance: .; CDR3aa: CASSTWGGTEAFF; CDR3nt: TGTGCCAGTAGTACCTGGGGGGGCACTGAAGCTTTCTTT
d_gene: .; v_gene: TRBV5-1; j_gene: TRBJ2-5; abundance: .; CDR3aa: CASSLAGFSEWTQYF; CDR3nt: TGCGCCAGCAGCTTGGCCGGATTCTCGGAATGGACCCAGTACTTC
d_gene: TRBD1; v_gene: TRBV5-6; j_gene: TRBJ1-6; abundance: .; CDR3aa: CASSLGQGSYNSPLHF; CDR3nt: TGTGCCAGCAGCTTGGGACAGGGTTCTTATAATTCACCCCTCCACTTT
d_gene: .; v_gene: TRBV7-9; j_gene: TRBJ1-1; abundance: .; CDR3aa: CASRYDRTAEAFF; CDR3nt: TGTGCCAGCAGGTACGACAGGACGGCTGAAGCTTTCTTT
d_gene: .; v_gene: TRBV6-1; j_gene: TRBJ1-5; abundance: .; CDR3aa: CASSEPGRQPQHF; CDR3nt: TGTGCCAGCAGTGAGCCAGGGAGGCAGCCCCAGCATTTT
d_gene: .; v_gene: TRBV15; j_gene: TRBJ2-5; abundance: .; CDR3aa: CATSSRTETQYF; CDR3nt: TGTGCCACCAGCAGCCGGACGGAGACCCAGTACTTC
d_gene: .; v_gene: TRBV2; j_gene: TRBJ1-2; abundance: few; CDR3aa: CASSVGNRGYTF; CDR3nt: TGTGCCAGCAGTGTAGGGAACAGGGGCTACACCTTC
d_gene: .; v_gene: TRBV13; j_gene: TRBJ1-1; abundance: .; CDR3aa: CASSQGGGMNTEAFF; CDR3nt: TGTGCCAGCAGCCAGGGAGGGGGGATGAACACTGAAGCTTTCTTT
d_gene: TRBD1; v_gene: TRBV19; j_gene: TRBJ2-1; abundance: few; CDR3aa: CASSILGTGSNEQFF; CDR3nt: TGTGCCAGTAGTATCCTCGGGACAGGGTCCAATGAGCAGTTCTTC
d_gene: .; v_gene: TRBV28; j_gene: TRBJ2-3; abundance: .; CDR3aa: CASSFPSPYTDTQYF; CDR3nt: TGTGCCAGCAGTTTCCCTTCTCCTTACACAGATACGCAGTATTTT
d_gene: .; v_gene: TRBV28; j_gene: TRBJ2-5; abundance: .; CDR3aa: CASSFQRSRRETQYF; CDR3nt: TGTGCCAGCAGTTTCCAGAGGAGTAGACGGGAGACCCAGTACTTC
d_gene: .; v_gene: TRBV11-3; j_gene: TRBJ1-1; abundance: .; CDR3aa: CASNPLGGSAEAFF; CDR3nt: TGTGCCAGCAACCCCTTGGGGGGCAGCGCTGAAGCTTTCTTT
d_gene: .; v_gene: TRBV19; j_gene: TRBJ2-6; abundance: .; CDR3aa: CASTKGGRGSGANVLTF; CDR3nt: TGTGCCAGTACCAAGGGGGGACGGGGCTCTGGGGCCAACGTCCTGACTTTC
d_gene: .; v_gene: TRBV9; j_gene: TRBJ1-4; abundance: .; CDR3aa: CASSRYQGTNEKLFF; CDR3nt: TGTGCCAGCAGTCGTTATCAGGGTACTAATGAAAAACTGTTTTTT
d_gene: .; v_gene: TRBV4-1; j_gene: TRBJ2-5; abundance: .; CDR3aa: CASSRTGQETQYF; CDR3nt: TGCGCCAGCAGCAGAACAGGGCAAGAGACCCAGTACTTC
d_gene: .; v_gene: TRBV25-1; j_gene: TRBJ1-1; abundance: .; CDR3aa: CASSEWGGHTEAFF; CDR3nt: TGTGCCAGCAGTGAATGGGGGGGACACACTGAAGCTTTCTTT
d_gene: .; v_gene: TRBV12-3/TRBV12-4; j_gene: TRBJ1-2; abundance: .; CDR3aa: CASNANGNYGYTF; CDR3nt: TGTGCCAGCAACGCCAATGGGAACTATGGCTACACCTTC
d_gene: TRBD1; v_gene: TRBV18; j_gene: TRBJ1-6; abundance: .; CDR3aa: CATGVGQGYFSPLHF; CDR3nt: TGTGCCACCGGCGTCGGACAGGGGTATTTTTCACCCCTCCACTTT
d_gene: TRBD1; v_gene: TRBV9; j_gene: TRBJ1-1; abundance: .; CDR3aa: CASSAMTGRTEAFF; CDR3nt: TGTGCCAGCAGCGCAATGACAGGGCGGACTGAAGCTTTCTTT
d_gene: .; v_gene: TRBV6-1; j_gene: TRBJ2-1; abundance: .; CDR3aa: CASRELAVSSYNEQFF; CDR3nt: TGTGCCAGCAGGGAATTAGCGGTTAGCTCCTACAATGAGCAGTTCTTC
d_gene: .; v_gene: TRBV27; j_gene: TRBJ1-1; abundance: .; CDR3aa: CASSPWDLNTEAFF; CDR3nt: TGTGCCAGCAGTCCTTGGGACCTGAACACTGAAGCTTTCTTT
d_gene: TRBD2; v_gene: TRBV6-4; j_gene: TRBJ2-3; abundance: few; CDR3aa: CASSLTSATTDTQYF; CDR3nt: TGTGCCAGCAGCCTCACTAGCGCCACCACAGATACGCAGTATTTT
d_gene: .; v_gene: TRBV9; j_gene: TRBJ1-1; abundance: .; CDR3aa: CASSAFDGGSGAFF; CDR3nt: TGTGCCAGCAGCGCCTTTGATGGGGGCAGTGGGGCTTTCTTT
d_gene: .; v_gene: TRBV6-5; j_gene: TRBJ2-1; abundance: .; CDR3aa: CASSPYHSPYNEQFF; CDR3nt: TGTGCCAGCAGTCCTTACCATTCACCCTACAATGAGCAGTTCTTC
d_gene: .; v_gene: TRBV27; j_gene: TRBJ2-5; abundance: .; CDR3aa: CASSRGYQETQYF; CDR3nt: TGTGCCAGCAGCCGGGGATACCAAGAGACCCAGTACTTC
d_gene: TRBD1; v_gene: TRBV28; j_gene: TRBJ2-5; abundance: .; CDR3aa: CASRETGGQETQYF; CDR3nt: TGTGCCAGCAGGGAGACAGGGGGACAAGAGACCCAGTACTTC
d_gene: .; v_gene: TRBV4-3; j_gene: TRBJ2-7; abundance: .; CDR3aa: CASSHRVSYEQYF; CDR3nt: TGCGCCAGCAGCCACAGGGTTTCCTACGAGCAGTACTTC
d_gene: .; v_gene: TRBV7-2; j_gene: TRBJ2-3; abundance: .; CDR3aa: CASSLGVLDTQYF; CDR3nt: TGTGCCAGCAGCTTAGGTGTCCTGGATACGCAGTATTTT
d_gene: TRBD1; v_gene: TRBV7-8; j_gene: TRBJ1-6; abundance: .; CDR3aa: CASSVDRAGNSPLHF; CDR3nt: TGTGCCAGCAGCGTTGACAGGGCCGGAAATTCACCCCTCCACTTT
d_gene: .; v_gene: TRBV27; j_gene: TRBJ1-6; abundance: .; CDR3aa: CASREGAYNSPLHF; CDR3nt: TGTGCCAGCAGAGAGGGAGCCTATAATTCACCCCTCCACTTT
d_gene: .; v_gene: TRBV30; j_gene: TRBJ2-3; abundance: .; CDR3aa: CAWSVGSGRNTQYF; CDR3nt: TGTGCCTGGAGTGTGGGGAGCGGGCGGAATACGCAGTATTTT